These 30 T cell receptor beta chains were all obtained from the same sample, sequenced in a study of T cell responses to AZD1222 COVID-19 vaccine. Profiling relied on immunoSEQ multiplex PCR, and the TCRdb table lists in-frame clones only, not all of them. The sample has about 180,000 clones; 85% to 95% are singletons. Here the sequenced sample was peripheral blood, taken 28 days after the second AZD1222 dose. These receptors originate from an adult who received the AZD1222 COVID-19 vaccine.

The CDR3, as DNA: TGTGCCAGCTCCCGAAGCACTGAAGCTTTCTTT. This sequence encodes CASSRSTEAFF. The chain couples TRBV6-5 to TRBJ1-1; D is ambiguous. V was trimmed by 8 bases and J by 4 bases, leaving 8 bases between them. Germline V lookup: CDR1 MNHEY, CDR2 SVGAGI. CDR3 length: 11 amino acids.

The chain is built from TRBV28 and TRBJ1-1, with D tentatively TRBD1 (5 bases). Trimming removed 8 bases at V and 4 bases at J, with 8 bases between. Per germline, CDR1 MDHEN and CDR2 SYDVKM. The CDR3 is made up of 11 amino acids. CDR3 in amino acids: CASQGFTEAFF. CDR3 in DNA: TGTGCCAGCCAGGGTTTCACTGAAGCTTTCTTT. The entire variable domain, with the rest obtained from reference TRBV28 and TRBJ1-1, is as follows: DVKVTQSSRYLVKRTGEKVFLECVQDMDHENMFWYRQDPGLGLRLIYFSYDVKMKEKGDIPEGYSVSREKKERFSLILESASTNQTSMYLCASQGFTEAFFGQGTRLTVV.

V gene TRBV2 combines with J gene TRBJ2-7; D is possibly TRBD2 (7 bases). Germline V gene sequence: CDR1 SNHLY, CDR2 FYNNEI. V lost 7 bases to trimming and J lost 4 bases, with 14 bases between them. The CDR3 consists of 13 residues. The CDR3 DNA reads as TGTGCCAGCACCATAAAGGGGGGGTACGAGCAGTACTTC. Protein: CASTIKGGYEQYF.

V usage is TRBV7-2 and J usage is TRBJ2-1; possibly TRBD1 for D (5 bases). The CDR3 covers 15 residues. Germline V gene sequence: CDR1 SGHTA, CDR2 FQGNSA. Trimming took 5 bases from V and 7 from J, leaving 18 bases between them. CDR3 DNA sequence: TGTGCCAGCAGCCCTGTGTTGGGGCCTGGGAATGAGCAGTTCTTC. Amino acids: CASSPVLGPGNEQFF.

This clone was recorded at least ten times. The V call is TRBV29-1, the J call TRBJ1-1, with unresolved D. Germline lookup yields CDR1 SQVTM and CDR2 ANQGSEA. CDR3 length: 14 residues. The germline V and J ends were trimmed by 4 bases and 0 bases, with 12 bases remaining between them. CDR3 in DNA: TGCAGCGTTGCACCTGGGGAGGTGAACACTGAAGCTTTCTTT. This codes for CSVAPGEVNTEAFF. The full variable domain, in which reference TRBV29-1 and TRBJ1-1 provide the parts outside the CDR3, is SAVISQKPSRDICQRGTSLTIQCQVDSQVTMMFWYRQQPGQSLTLIATANQGSEATYESGFVIDKFPISRPNLTFSTLTVSNMSPEDSSIYLCSVAPGEVNTEAFFGQGTRLTVV.

This chain uses TRBV19 with TRBJ1-2; D is undetermined. The CDR3 is 12 residues long. CDR1 LNHDA and CDR2 SQIVND come from the germline V gene (reference sequence). The V end lost 4 bases, the J end lost 8 bases, and 11 bases lay between the germline ends. CDR3 bases: TGTGCCAGTAGTAGAGGACCCTGGGGCTACACCTTC. This translates into CASSRGPWGYTF.

This rearrangement joins TRBV27 to TRBJ2-2; D assignment may be TRBD1 or TRBD2 (6 bases each). Germline-derived CDR1 and CDR2 are MNHEY and SMNVEV (reference sequence). V was trimmed by 6 bases and J by 9 bases, leaving 14 bases between them. CDR3 length: 13 residues. In DNA form, the CDR3 reads TGTGCCAGCAGACTAGCCGGGGGCCGGGAGCTGTTTTTT. Protein: CASRLAGGRELFF.

The gene calls are TRBV15 and TRBJ1-2, with 8 bases identical to TRBD1. V dropped 3 bases and J dropped 8; count of bases not matched to a gene: 8. There are 14 residues in the CDR3. CDR1 and CDR2 from the germline V gene are LNHNV and YYDKDF (reference sequence). CDR3 DNA: TGTGCCACCAGCAGCCGGAGGACAGGGATCGGCTACACCTTC. It encodes CATSSRRTGIGYTF.

The V gene is TRBV5-1, the J gene TRBJ1-2, with 9 bases matching TRBD1. The V and J ends lost 4 bases and 2 bases, in that order; junction bases with no gene match: 6. The V gene's germline CDR1 is SGHRS and CDR2 YFSETQ. The CDR3 covers 15 residues. This chain's CDR3 is CASSPGQGHNYGYTF. Here the CDR3 DNA reads TGCGCCAGCAGCCCCGGACAGGGGCACAACTATGGCTACACCTTC.

The chain has TRBV2 and TRBJ1-4; maybe TRBD1 (6 bases). The V end lost 7 bases, the J end lost 7 bases, and 13 bases lay between the germline ends. Germline V gene lookup returns CDR1 SNHLY and CDR2 FYNNEI. The CDR3 spans 13 residues. The CDR3 here is CASTGALIEKLFF. The CDR3 DNA reads TGTGCCAGCACGGGGGCGCTTATTGAAAAACTGTTTTTT.

This rearrangement joins TRBV28 to TRBJ2-7; tentatively, D is TRBD2 (6 bases). Germline V gene lookup returns CDR1 MDHEN and CDR2 SYDVKM. Trimming removed 2 bases at V and 0 bases at J, with 11 bases between. This CDR3 spans 15 amino acids. The CDR3 DNA is TGTGCCAGCAGTTTAAGTGCTAGCGCCTCCTACGAGCAGTACTTC. Amino acids: CASSLSASASYEQYF.

Remarks on this clone: One junction end does not reproduce the germline sequence, and a read error may be involved. The rearrangement uses TRBV24-1 and TRBJ1-1; D gene unclear. The CDR3 loop spans 14 amino acids. The germline gives CDR1 KGHDR, CDR2 SFDVKD. This CDR3 reads CATRDSSGSTEAFF. The CDR3 nucleotides are TGTGCCACCAGGGATTCGAGTGGGTCTACCGAAGCTTTCTTT.

The chain joins TRBV19 to TRBJ1-5; D gene uncertain. The CDR3 totals 14 residues. Between the trimmed V and J ends, which lost 2 bases and 4 bases, there was a span of 9 bases. CDR1 LNHDA and CDR2 SQIVND come from the germline V gene (reference sequence). In nucleotides, the CDR3 is TGTGCCAGTAGTATAAGGTCGGGTAATCAGCCCCAGCATTTT. Its translation is CASSIRSGNQPQHF.

This sequence joins TRBV2 and TRBJ1-5; D not resolved. The CDR3 extends over 15 amino acids. Germline loops: CDR1 SNHLY, CDR2 FYNNEI. Trimming took 7 bases from V and 4 from J, leaving 17 bases between them. The CDR3 coding sequence is TGTGCCAGCATTCGGCCGCAAGAGGTAAATCAGCCCCAGCATTTT. This sequence encodes CASIRPQEVNQPQHF.

The chain couples TRBV28 to TRBJ1-3, with TRBD1 as a possible D gene (5 bases). V dropped 7 bases and J dropped 0 bases, with 16 bases sitting between them. Germline CDR1 and CDR2: MDHEN and SYDVKM. CDR3 length: 16 amino acids. The CDR3 spells CASIPDGDSSGNTIYF. DNA of the CDR3: TGTGCCAGCATCCCGGATGGAGACAGCTCTGGAAACACCATATATTTT.

V and J are TRBV6-4 and TRBJ2-3; 7 bases map to TRBD2. After removal of 3 bases from V and 5 bases from J, the junction contained 11 bases not matched to a gene. The CDR3 runs to 16 residues. The germline V gene has CDR1 MRHNA and CDR2 SNTAGT. CDR3 in DNA: TGTGCCAGCAGTGATTTCGGCGGGAGCGTTATAGATACGCAGTATTTT. This gives the protein CASSDFGGSVIDTQYF.

Only a few counts were recorded for this clone. The rearrangement joins TRBV7-9 to TRBJ2-7, with D hard to call. This CDR3 is 11 amino acids long. V was pared by 1 base and J by 5 bases, with 3 bases between. The V gene's germline CDR1 is SEHNR and CDR2 FQNEAQ (reference sequence). The CDR3 spells CASSLVDEQYF. The CDR3 DNA reads TGTGCCAGCAGCTTAGTAGACGAGCAGTACTTC.

This clone appeared once. The genes are TRBV4-1 and TRBJ1-2; no clear D. The CDR3 is made up of 17 amino acids. Trimming shortened V by 3 bases and J by 5 bases, and 22 bases separated the two germline ends. Looked up from germline, CDR1 is MGHRA and CDR2 is YSYEKL. CDR3 amino acids: CASSHRHGGGERYGYTF. The CDR3 DNA reads TGCGCCAGCAGCCATCGCCACGGCGGCGGAGAGAGGTATGGCTACACCTTC.

The V call is TRBV6-4, the J call TRBJ1-6; D is unclear. The V gene lost 2 bases and the J gene lost 9 bases, with 8 bases spanning the gap. CDR1 is MRHNA, CDR2 SNTAGT, per germline. The CDR3 consists of 13 residues. CDR3 in DNA: TGTGCCAGCAGTGACGGGAGAGGTTCACCCCTCCACTTT. Translated, it gives CASSDGRGSPLHF.

The chain links TRBV5-8 to TRBJ2-7; D unresolved. CDR3 length equals 15 residues. Trimming shortened V by 4 bases and J by 0 bases, and 14 bases separated the two germline ends. Per germline, CDR1 SGHTS and CDR2 YDEGEE. The CDR3 sequence is CASSRNSPSSYEQYF. CDR3 nucleotides: TGTGCCAGCAGCCGTAACAGCCCCAGCTCCTACGAGCAGTACTTC.

The chain is built from TRBV24-1 and TRBJ1-2; 7 bases map to TRBD1. The CDR3 contains 14 residues. The ends lost 10 bases at V and 6 bases at J; junction bases unmatched: 13. CDR1 and CDR2 from the germline V gene are KGHDR and SFDVKD. The DNA of the CDR3 is TGTGCCACAGAGTACAGGGGAAGTTATAATGGCTACACCTTC. Translation gives CATEYRGSYNGYTF.

The count of this clone is one. The chain recombines TRBV27 with TRBJ2-5, with 7 bases aligning to TRBD1. Per the germline V gene, CDR1 is MNHEY and CDR2 is SMNVEV (reference sequence). This CDR3 region has 15 residues. With V trimmed by 6 bases and J by 3 bases, 10 bases remained unmatched. In nucleotides, the CDR3 is TGTGCCAGCAGGGGGCAGGGAACAGGGGAAGAGACCCAGTACTTC. As protein: CASRGQGTGEETQYF.

The chain has TRBV19 and TRBJ1-4, with a weak D call TRBD1 (5 bases). V shed 11 bases and J shed 3 bases, with 19 bases lying between them. Germline CDR1 reads LNHDA; CDR2 reads SQIVND (reference sequence). The CDR3 is 15 amino acids. The CDR3 sequence is CAVRDPWRANEKLFF. CDR3 nucleotide sequence: TGTGCCGTCCGGGACCCGTGGCGGGCTAATGAAAAACTGTTTTTT.

The chain has TRBV15 and TRBJ2-5; D unclear. CDR3 length: 17 residues. Germline V gives CDR1 LNHNV, CDR2 YYDKDF (reference sequence). Deletions cut 5 bases from V and 9 bases from J, with 28 bases between. This CDR3 is CATSSRLGQQDTRAQYF. The CDR3 nucleotides are TGTGCCACCAGCTCAAGGCTCGGGCAGCAAGATACAAGGGCCCAGTACTTC.

The gene calls are TRBV28 and TRBJ2-1, with D possibly matching TRBD2 (5 bases). This CDR3 region has 16 residues. V lost 3 bases, J lost 9 bases, and 21 bases lay in between. The germline V gene has CDR1 MDHEN and CDR2 SYDVKM. The CDR3 spells CASSLTVGEPGGEQFF. As DNA, the CDR3 is TGTGCCAGCAGTTTGACTGTCGGGGAGCCAGGCGGTGAGCAGTTCTTC. The entire variable domain, with the rest obtained from reference TRBV28 and TRBJ2-1, is as follows: DVKVTQSSRYLVKRTGEKVFLECVQDMDHENMFWYRQDPGLGLRLIYFSYDVKMKEKGDIPEGYSVSREKKERFSLILESASTNQTSMYLCASSLTVGEPGGEQFFGPGTRLTVL.

CDR3 in amino acids: CASSQDASGYSYNEQFF. The CDR3 coding sequence is TGTGCCAGCAGCCAAGACGCTAGCGGTTACTCCTACAATGAGCAGTTCTTC. This chain joins TRBV3-1 (or the pseudogene TRBV3-2) and TRBJ2-1; the match to TRBD2 covers 7 bases. This CDR3 region has 17 residues. Germline V gives CDR1 LGHDT, CDR2 YNNKEL (reference sequence). The ends lost 0 bases at V and 0 bases at J; junction bases unmatched: 5.

The V and J genes are TRBV6-5 and TRBJ2-1; 12 positions match TRBD2. The V gene's germline CDR1 is MNHEY and CDR2 SVGAGI. V was pared by 5 bases and J by 3 bases, with 2 bases of the junction left unmatched. The CDR3 runs to 15 residues. CDR3 in DNA: TGTGCCAGCAGTCTAGCGGGAGGGTTCTACAATGAGCAGTTCTTC. It yields the protein CASSLAGGFYNEQFF.

The chain employs TRBV28 and TRBJ2-7, with D perhaps being TRBD1 or TRBD2 (5 bases each). The CDR3 is 13 amino acids. Trimming took 9 bases from V and 3 from J, leaving 15 bases between them. CDR1 and CDR2 (germline): MDHEN, SYDVKM. The CDR3 sequence: CASGASIRYEQYF. The CDR3 nucleotides are TGTGCCAGTGGGGCTAGCATACGCTACGAGCAGTACTTC.

This clone was counted between two and nine times. The genes are TRBV28 and TRBJ1-5; D gene uncertain. This CDR3 has 13 residues. Trimming shortened V by 6 bases and J by 3 bases, and 9 bases separated the two germline ends. CDR1 and CDR2 from the germline V gene are MDHEN and SYDVKM. CDR3 protein: CASSRTPNQPQHF. The DNA for the CDR3 is TGTGCCAGCAGCAGGACCCCCAATCAGCCCCAGCATTTT.

To note about this clone: One end of the junction is discordant with germline, which a read error may explain. V is TRBV28 and J is TRBJ1-4; a weak D match, TRBD1 (6 bases). From germline, CDR1 is MDHEN and CDR2 SYDVKM. The CDR3 runs to 18 residues. CDR3: CASNLGSPDRTPGEKLFF. DNA of the CDR3: TGTGCCAGCAATTTAGGGTCCCCGGACAGAACCCCGGGGGAAAAACTGTTTTTT. Filled out from reference TRBV28 and TRBJ1-4, the complete variable domain reads DVKVTQSSRYLVKRTGEKVFLECVQDMDHENMFWYRQDPGLGLRLIYFSYDVKMKEKGDIPEGYSVSREKKERFSLILESASTNQTSMYLCASNLGSPDRTPGEKLFFGSGTQLSVL.